A selection of T cell receptor beta chains follows, all from one sample in a study of shared clonotypes between healthy human individuals. Using immunoSEQ multiplex PCR, the repertoire was profiled, and TCRdb retains in-frame clones only, with some absent. The table has hundreds of thousands of clones, about 95% seen once; the top ten hold over 0.1%. Sequenced sample: naive CD8+ T cells sorted from blood. These receptors all come from a woman aged 25 to 39 in good health. The CDR3 runs from the conserved cysteine through the conserved F or W. The order of the fields is J gene, V gene, CDR3 protein.

TRBJ2-7 TRBV5-1 CASSFGGLYEQYF
TRBJ1-2 TRBV9 CASSEDLTGGYGYTF
TRBJ2-5 TRBV7-9 CASSPTPGLAGETQYF
TRBJ1-4 TRBV9 CASSVEGRAEKLFF
TRBJ2-3 TRBV7-9 CASSLANPDTQYF
TRBJ2-7 TRBV19 CASGQPYEQYF
TRBJ1-1 TRBV5-8 CASSLFGPRAEAFF
TRBJ1-1 TRBV2 CASRGRDREGTEAFF
TRBJ2-7 TRBV28 CASSFGESYEQYF
TRBJ1-2 TRBV5-1 CASSLTQVTIDGYTF
TRBJ1-2 TRBV7-2 CASSKDGRAYGYTF
TRBJ2-7 TRBV28 CASSLGGRALEQYF
TRBJ1-4 TRBV19 CASSIAKGSATNEKLFF
TRBJ2-1 TRBV27 CASSLLGGEQFF
TRBJ2-3 TRBV7-9 CASIHGGQGADTQYF
TRBJ1-4 TRBV7-9 CASSPTGDYLEDEKLFF
TRBJ2-5 TRBV9 CASSGGTLWRETQYF